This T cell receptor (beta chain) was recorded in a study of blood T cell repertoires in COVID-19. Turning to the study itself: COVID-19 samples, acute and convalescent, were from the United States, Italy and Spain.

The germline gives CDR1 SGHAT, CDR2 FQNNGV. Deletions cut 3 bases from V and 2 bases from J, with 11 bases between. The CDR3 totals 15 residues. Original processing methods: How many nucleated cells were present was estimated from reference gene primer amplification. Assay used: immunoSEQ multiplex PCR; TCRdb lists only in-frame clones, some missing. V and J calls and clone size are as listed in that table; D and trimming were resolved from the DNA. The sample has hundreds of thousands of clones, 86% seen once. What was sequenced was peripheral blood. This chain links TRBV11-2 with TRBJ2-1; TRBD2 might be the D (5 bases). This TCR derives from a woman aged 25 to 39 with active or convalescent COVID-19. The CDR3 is CASSFRRSTYNEQFF. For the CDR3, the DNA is TGTGCCAGCAGCTTTCGGAGGAGCACCTACAATGAGCAGTTCTTC. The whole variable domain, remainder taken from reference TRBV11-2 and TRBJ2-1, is EAGVAQSPRYKIIEKRQSVAFWCNPISGHATLYWYQQILGQGPKLLIQFQNNGVVDDSQLPKDRFSAERLKGVDSTLKIQPAKLEDSAVYLCASSFRRSTYNEQFFGPGTRLTVL.